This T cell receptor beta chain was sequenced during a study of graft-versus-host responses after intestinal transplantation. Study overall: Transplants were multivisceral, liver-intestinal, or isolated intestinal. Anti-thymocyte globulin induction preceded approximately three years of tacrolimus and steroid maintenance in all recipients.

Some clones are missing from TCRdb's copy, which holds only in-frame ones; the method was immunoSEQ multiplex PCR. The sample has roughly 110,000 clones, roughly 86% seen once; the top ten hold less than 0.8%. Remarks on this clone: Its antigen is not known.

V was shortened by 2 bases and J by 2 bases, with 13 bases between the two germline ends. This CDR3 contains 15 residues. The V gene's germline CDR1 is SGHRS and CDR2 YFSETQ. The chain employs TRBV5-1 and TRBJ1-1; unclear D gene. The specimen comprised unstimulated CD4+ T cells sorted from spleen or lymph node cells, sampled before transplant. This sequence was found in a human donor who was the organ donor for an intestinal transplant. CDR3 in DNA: TGCGCCAGCAGCTTTGTCGGCCCTGGAAACACTGAAGCTTTCTTT. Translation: CASSFVGPGNTEAFF.